This T cell receptor (beta chain) was obtained from a study of T cells in localized non-small cell lung cancer (dated by TCRdb to about 2020). Background on the whole study: The study examined T cell repertoires in a few hundred patients with early-stage NSCLC and compared tumors with uninvolved tumor-adjacent lungs. The cohort comprised 236 treatment-naïve NSCLC patients with resected, localized lung tumors. NSCLC patients had a mean age of around 61 years, and around 130 were male and over 85 female.

Remarks on this clone: The antigen it recognizes is unknown. It has no much larger one-base neighbor in the sample; base qualities were not kept.

The immunoSEQ Assay was used to sequence TCR beta CDR3 regions from DNA. As for the original processing: T cell density was computed as TCR beta template counts normalized to usable DNA estimated by amplifying housekeeping genes. The preseqR package was used to estimate richness by extrapolating to 400,000 templates for PBMC samples and to 120,000 templates for tissue samples. Clonality was defined by subtracting Pielou's evenness from one. Tissue-enriched TCRs were identified through differential abundance testing performed on productive amino-acid clonotypes, with a minimum total count of 5 and an alpha of 0.1. Repertoire overlap between compartments was quantified with the Jaccard Index and Morisita Overlap Index. TCR beta CDR3s were clustered by GLIPH together with public tetramer-defined viral CDR3s, and at least three viral sequences plus V-gene enrichment were required for viral motifs. TCRdb took over this immuneACCESS table, retaining in-frame rearrangements with V and J assigned. Such tables are incomplete; in checked studies, under half of the missing clones stem from an unresolved V gene, and the remainder is unexplained. V, J and clone size derive from that table, while D and trimming were established from the DNA sequence. For this sample there are approximately 100,000 clones; roughly 91% appear just once. Of the sample, roughly 4% is held by the ten largest clones.

At diagnosis, tumor, uninvolved tumor-adjacent lung and peripheral blood were collected and then preserved as a mix of FFPE and fresh-frozen material. Blood samples were analyzed as peripheral blood mononuclear cells for TCR repertoire profiling. Here is what the overall study found, with its caveats: Because multi-region tumor sequencing was not performed, intratumor heterogeneity could not be ruled out. Higher blood T cell density associated with longer overall survival, while higher adjacent-lung clonality associated with shorter survival. A median of roughly 50 of the top 100 tumor clones turned up in the paired uninvolved adjacent lung, and about 28 of those clones also ranked among the top 100 of that same adjacent lung. Uninvolved tumor-adjacent lung showed the highest T cell clonality, higher than tumor, which suggests more focused antigenic responses in the uninvolved tumor-adjacent lung. Because the study design was exploratory, TCR variables were selected using unadjusted p-values without false-discovery rate correction.

The germline V gene encodes CDR1 LNHDA and CDR2 SQIVND (reference sequence). The CDR3 runs 19 amino acids, cysteine and phenylalanine included. The retained sequence is limited to the CDR3, 57 bases, with the frame set at the first base. Germline trimming amounts to 5 bases on V and 0 bases on J, with 11 as the count of junction bases outside the gene matches. The sequenced sample was PBMCs, obtained before any cancer treatment. Recombination connected TRBV19 to TRBJ2-3, and 13 bases in between align with TRBD2. The origin of this receptor is a woman aged 35 to 70 with stage II squamous cell lung carcinoma. The CDR3: CASSAPLGTSGASTDTQYF. At the DNA level, the sequence is TGTGCCAGTAGTGCTCCCCTCGGGACTAGCGGGGCTAGCACAGATACGCAGTATTTT. Outside the CDR3, residues come from the reference TRBV19 and TRBJ2-3 proteins, so the full variable domain is: DGGITQSPKYLFRKEGQNVTLSCEQNLNHDAMYWYRQDPGQGLRLIYYSQIVNDFQKGDIAEGYSVSREKKESFPLTVTSAQKNPTAFYLCASSAPLGTSGASTDTQYFGPGTRLTVL.